One and the same sample provided the 14 T cell receptor beta chains below, sequenced in a study of graft-versus-host responses after intestinal transplantation. Antigens for these TCRs are unknown. Profiled with immunoSEQ multiplex PCR; TCRdb holds only in-frame clones, not every one. This table has under 85,000 clones, around 96% appearing once. This specimen consisted of unstimulated CD8+ T cells sorted from spleen or lymph node cells, obtained before intestinal transplant. The source of these receptors is a human donor who received an intestinal transplant.

CDR3 nucleotides: TGTGCCAGTAGTATAGAAGCGGCAAGCTCCTACAATGAGCAGTTCTTC. It is translated as CASSIEAASSYNEQFF. The rearrangement uses TRBV19 and TRBJ2-1; D is perhaps TRBD2 (5 bases). The CDR3 extends over 16 amino acids. CDR1 is LNHDA and CDR2 is SQIVND in the germline V gene (reference sequence). Trimming left V 0 bases short and J 0 bases short, with 9 bases between.

This chain links TRBV5-8 with TRBJ2-1; TRBD1 or TRBD2 may be the D gene (5 bases each). V dropped 7 bases and J dropped 4 bases, with 21 bases sitting between them. The CDR3 has 16 amino acids. CDR1 and CDR2 (germline): SGHTS, YDEGEE. The CDR3 DNA sequence: TGTGCCAGCGCCTTTATCACGGGGCCCTATTACAATGAGCAGTTCTTC. Its protein product is CASAFITGPYYNEQFF. Variable domain in full (rest from reference TRBV5-8 and TRBJ2-1): EAGVTQSPTHLIKTRGQQATLRCSPISGHTSVYWYQQALGLGLQFLLWYDEGEERNRGNFPPRFSGRQFPNYSSELNVNALELEDSALYLCASAFITGPYYNEQFFGPGTRLTVL.

This sequence joins TRBV13 and TRBJ2-7; 8 nucleotides match TRBD2. Germline CDR1 is PRHDT and CDR2 is FYEKMQ (reference sequence). The CDR3 totals 14 residues. V was pared by 5 bases and J by 2 bases, with 5 bases of the junction left unmatched. The CDR3 coding sequence is TGTGCCAGCAGCGTTAAGCGGGAGACCTACGAGCAGTACTTC. Its protein is CASSVKRETYEQYF. Together with reference TRBV13 and TRBJ2-7, the CDR3 gives the full variable domain: AAGVIQSPRHLIKEKRETATLKCYPIPRHDTVYWYQQGPGQDPQFLISFYEKMQSDKGSIPDRFSAQQFSDYHSELNMSSLELGDSALYFCASSVKRETYEQYFGPGTRLTVT.

The chain is built from TRBV28 and TRBJ2-7; D is uncertain. V was shortened by 6 bases and J by 4 bases, with 10 bases between the two germline ends. Germline CDR1 MDHEN, CDR2 SYDVKM. The CDR3 loop spans 12 amino acids. CDR3 bases: TGTGCCAGCAGCTCTAACAAATACGAGCAGTACTTC. Its protein is CASSSNKYEQYF.

This clone was seen a handful of times. The rearrangement uses TRBV13 and TRBJ2-1; 9 bases match TRBD2. Trimming took 8 bases from V and 4 from J; bases not matched to a gene: 9. Looked up from germline, CDR1 is PRHDT and CDR2 is FYEKMQ (reference sequence). The length of the CDR3 is 15 residues. CDR3: CASEGRLADYNEQFF. For the CDR3, the DNA is TGTGCCAGCGAGGGGAGACTAGCGGATTACAATGAGCAGTTCTTC.

The genes are TRBV29-1 and TRBJ2-1; D could derive from TRBD1 or TRBD2 (5 bases each). The V end was cut by 3 bases, the J end by 4 bases, with 13 bases between. This CDR3 has 14 residues. Germline assignment: CDR1 SQVTM and CDR2 ANQGSEA. CDR3 protein: CSVDGGRMYNEQFF. Here the CDR3 DNA reads TGCAGCGTTGATGGGGGACGTATGTACAATGAGCAGTTCTTC.

The J gene is TRBJ2-5, the V gene TRBV6-1; D ambiguous. Germline assignment: CDR1 MNHNS and CDR2 SASEGT. Trimming shortened V by 7 bases and J by 1 base, and 7 bases separated the two germline ends. The CDR3 has 12 residues. This CDR3 reads CASIATQETQYF. The DNA of the CDR3 is TGTGCCAGCATCGCCACCCAAGAGACCCAGTACTTC.

A note on this clone: One end of the junction varies from germline; a read error may be responsible. This specimen includes other DNA sequences encoding the same CDR3. The chain recombines TRBV25-1 with TRBJ2-7; D is unclear. The CDR3 covers 12 residues. The V gene's germline CDR1 is MGHDK and CDR2 SYGVNS. The CDR3 DNA reads TGCGCCAGCAGTGATACTGGCTACGAGCAGTACTTC. It specifies CASSDTGYEQYF.

The chain carries TRBV11-2 and TRBJ1-1; perhaps TRBD1 as D (5 bases). The CDR3 has 11 amino acids. Germline loops: CDR1 SGHAT, CDR2 FQNNGV. Trimming removed 7 bases at V and 4 bases at J, with 7 bases between. CDR3 residues: CASTQGTEAFF. CDR3 DNA: TGTGCCAGCACTCAGGGCACTGAAGCTTTCTTT.

The chain couples TRBV27 to TRBJ1-5, with a weak D call TRBD1 (5 bases). Germline V gene data show CDR1 as MNHEY and CDR2 as SMNVEV (reference sequence). The CDR3 is made up of 14 amino acids. V was clipped by 2 bases and J by 3 bases, with 8 bases between them. This CDR3 is CASSLGGPNQPQHF. The CDR3 DNA is TGTGCCAGCAGTTTAGGGGGACCCAATCAGCCCCAGCATTTT.

This chain connects TRBV6-5 to TRBJ2-3; TRBD2 matches 13 bases. CDR3 size: 16 residues. The germline V gene has CDR1 MNHEY and CDR2 SVGAGI. Trimming cost V 4 bases and J 6 bases; bases outside gene matches: 7. CDR3 amino acids: CASSSGLAGVKDTQYF. The DNA of the CDR3 is TGTGCCAGCAGTTCCGGACTAGCGGGAGTGAAGGATACGCAGTATTTT.

The rearrangement joins TRBV6-6 to TRBJ1-2; the D is unclear. Germline CDR1 is MNHNY and CDR2 is SVGAGI (reference sequence). The CDR3 extends over 14 amino acids. Trimming cost V 2 bases and J 8 bases, with 15 bases left between them. For the CDR3, the DNA is TGTGCCAGCAGTTACGGCCCGGCTGGGAAGGGCTACACCTTC. Translation: CASSYGPAGKGYTF.

The rearrangement links TRBV5-1 to TRBJ2-3; TRBD2 aligns across 7 bases. Germline V gives CDR1 SGHRS, CDR2 YFSETQ. The CDR3 totals 16 residues. The junction had 6 bases not matched to a gene; V was cut back by 0 bases and J by 2 bases. The CDR3 coding sequence is TGCGCCAGCAGCTTGGTGTCCCGGGAGGACACAGATACGCAGTATTTT. Residues: CASSLVSREDTDTQYF.

The J gene is TRBJ2-7, the V gene TRBV4-1, with TRBD2 as a possible D gene (6 bases). The V gene's germline CDR1 is MGHRA and CDR2 YSYEKL. Trimming removed 1 base from V and 3 bases from J, with 10 bases in between. This CDR3 spans 14 amino acids. The CDR3 DNA is TGCGCCAGCAGCCAAGTAGGAGGGAGCTACGAGCAGTACTTC. Its protein is CASSQVGGSYEQYF.